This note documents a single T cell receptor (beta chain) sequence. Its cognate antigen is unknown. J was trimmed by 3 bases and V by 5 bases; bases with no gene match: 15. The CDR3 runs 18 residues. CDR1 is MNHEY, CDR2 SMNVEV, per germline (reference sequence). Profiling relied on immunoSEQ multiplex PCR, and the TCRdb table lists in-frame clones only, not all of them. The table lists roughly 100,000 clones, roughly nine tenths of them singletons, with around 4.1% in the top ten. This specimen comes from a study of cytomegalovirus exposure and HLA in healthy donors. Study-level background: The 130 or so validation repertoires were reported in a later analysis to have been generated on the same platform as the approximately 600 first-cohort repertoires.

Study-level points and caveats: The classifier was said to identify cytomegalovirus status with high specificity and sensitivity.

Sequencing was done on a sample of PBMCs. This rearrangement joins TRBV27 to TRBJ1-2, with TRBD1 identical over 10 bases. This TCR derives from a woman between 18 and 30 years old in good health and CMV-seropositive. The CDR3 nucleotides read TGTGCCAGCAGTGCCCAGGGGAGACAGGGGGCAGGGGACTATGGCTACACCTTC. It translates to CASSAQGRQGAGDYGYTF.